A single T cell receptor beta chain is shown here with its context. Its antigen is undetermined. From germline, CDR1 is DFQATT and CDR2 SNEGSKA (reference sequence). CDR3 size: 17 residues. Trimming removed 1 base from V and 0 bases from J, with 15 bases in between. This specimen comes from a study of early T cells in non-severe SARS-CoV-2 infection. Overall study: Chains from this unsorted whole-blood bulk RNA could not be paired.

Unique molecular identifiers tagged individual cDNA molecules. TCRdb independently ran MiXCR on the 5' RACE reads; one entry per CDR3 protein. In the table there are 60,000 or so distinct CDR3 sequences, about an eighth of which are singletons. Points from the study as a whole: VDJdb matching skewed toward anti-spike CD8 responses, missing private and CD4 specificities.

This TCR derives from an adult who was a healthcare worker with PCR-confirmed SARS-CoV-2 infection or an uninfected control (not recorded which). Sequencing was performed on whole blood. The genes are TRBV20-1 and TRBJ2-2, with a weak D call TRBD1 (6 bases). The CDR3 spells CSARGYLGGPNTGELFF. The CDR3 region has the DNA TGCAGTGCTAGAGGCTACCTTGGGGGCCCGAACACCGGGGAGCTGTTTTTT.